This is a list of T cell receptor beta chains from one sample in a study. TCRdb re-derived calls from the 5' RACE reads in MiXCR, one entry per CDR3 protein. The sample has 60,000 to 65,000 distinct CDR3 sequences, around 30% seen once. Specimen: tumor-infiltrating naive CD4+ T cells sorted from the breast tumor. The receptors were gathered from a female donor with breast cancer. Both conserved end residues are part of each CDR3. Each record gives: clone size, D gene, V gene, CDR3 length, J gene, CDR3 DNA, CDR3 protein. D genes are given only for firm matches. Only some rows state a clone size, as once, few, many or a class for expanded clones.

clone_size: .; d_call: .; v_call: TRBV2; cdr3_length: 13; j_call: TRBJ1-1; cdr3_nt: TGTGCCAGTGGACAGTCTGAGAACACTGAAGCTTTCTTT; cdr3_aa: CASGQSENTEAFF
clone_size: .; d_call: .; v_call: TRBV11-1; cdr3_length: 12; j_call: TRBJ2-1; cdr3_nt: TGTGCCAGCAGCCGTTTCGACAATGAGCAGTTCTTC; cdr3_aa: CASSRFDNEQFF
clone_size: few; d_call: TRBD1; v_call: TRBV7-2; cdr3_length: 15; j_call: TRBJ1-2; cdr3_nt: TGTGCCAGCCAGATAGCCTCAGGGGGCGCGGGCGGCTACACCTTC; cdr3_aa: CASQIASGGAGGYTF
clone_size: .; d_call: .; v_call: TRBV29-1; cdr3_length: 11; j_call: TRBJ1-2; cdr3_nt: TGCAGCGCCGCTGAGGCAGGTGGCTACACCTTC; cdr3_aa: CSAAEAGGYTF
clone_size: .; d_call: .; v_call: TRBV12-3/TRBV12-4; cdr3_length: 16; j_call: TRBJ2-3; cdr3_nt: TGTGCCAGCAGTTTACTTCTGGGAGCTAGCACAGATACGCAGTATTTT; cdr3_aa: CASSLLLGASTDTQYF
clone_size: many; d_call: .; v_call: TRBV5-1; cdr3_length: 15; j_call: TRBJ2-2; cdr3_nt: TGCGCCAGCAGCCCGGACCCGGGTTTGGCCGGGGAGCTGTTTTTT; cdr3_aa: CASSPDPGLAGELFF
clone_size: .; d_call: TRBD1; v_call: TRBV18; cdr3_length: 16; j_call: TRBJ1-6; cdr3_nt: TGTGCCAGCTCAGCCGGGACAGGGACCTATAATTCACCCCTCCACTTT; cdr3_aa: CASSAGTGTYNSPLHF
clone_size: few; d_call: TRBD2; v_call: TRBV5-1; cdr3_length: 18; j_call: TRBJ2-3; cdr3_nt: TGCGCCAGCAGCTTGGATCCTAGCGGGGGGCCCGTCACAGATACGCAGTATTTT; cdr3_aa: CASSLDPSGGPVTDTQYF
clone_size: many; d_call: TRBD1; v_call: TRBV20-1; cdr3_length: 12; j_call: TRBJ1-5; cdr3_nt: TGCAGTGCTAGGGACAGGGACCAGCCCCAGCATTTT; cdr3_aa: CSARDRDQPQHF
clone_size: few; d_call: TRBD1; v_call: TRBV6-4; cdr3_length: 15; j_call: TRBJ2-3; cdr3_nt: TGTGCCAGCAGGGGACAGGCTGGATCATTAGATACGCAGTATTTT; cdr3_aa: CASRGQAGSLDTQYF
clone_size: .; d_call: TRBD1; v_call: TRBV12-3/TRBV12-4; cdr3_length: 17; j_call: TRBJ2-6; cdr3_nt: TGTGCCAGCACCCTGGGGACAGGGAGTTCTGGGGCCAACGTCCTGACTTTC; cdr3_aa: CASTLGTGSSGANVLTF
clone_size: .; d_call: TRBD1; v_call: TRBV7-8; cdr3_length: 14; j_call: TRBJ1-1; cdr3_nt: TGTGCCAGCAGCTTCCAAGGACAGGGGACTGAAGCTTTCTTT; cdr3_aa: CASSFQGQGTEAFF
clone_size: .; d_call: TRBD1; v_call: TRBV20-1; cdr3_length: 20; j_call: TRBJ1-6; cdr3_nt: TGCAGTGCTAGAGATAGAGGGTCGGGGACAGCGGGGTCCTATAATTCACCCCTCCACTTT; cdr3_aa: CSARDRGSGTAGSYNSPLHF
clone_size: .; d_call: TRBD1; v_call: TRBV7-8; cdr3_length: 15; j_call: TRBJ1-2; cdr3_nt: TGTGCCAGCAGCGAGGGACAGGGGGCGAACTATGGCTACACCTTC; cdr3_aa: CASSEGQGANYGYTF
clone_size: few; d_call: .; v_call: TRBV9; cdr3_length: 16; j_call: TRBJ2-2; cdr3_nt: TGTGCCAGCAGCGTAGCGGCAGGGGACCCCACCGGGGAGCTGTTTTTT; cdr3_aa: CASSVAAGDPTGELFF
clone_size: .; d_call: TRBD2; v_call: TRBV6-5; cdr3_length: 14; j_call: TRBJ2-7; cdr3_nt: TGTGCCAGCAGACGGGGTAGCGGGATTTACGAGCAGTACTTC; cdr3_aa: CASRRGSGIYEQYF
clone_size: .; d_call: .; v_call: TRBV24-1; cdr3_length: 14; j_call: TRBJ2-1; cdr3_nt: TGTGCCTCCAGTGATTTTCCAGGAGAGGGGAAGCAGTTCTTC; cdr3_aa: CASSDFPGEGKQFF
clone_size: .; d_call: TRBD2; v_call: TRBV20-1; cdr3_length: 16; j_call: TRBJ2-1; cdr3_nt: TGCAGTGCTAGCCCCAGCGGGACCGGCTCCTACAATGAGCAGTTCTTC; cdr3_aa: CSASPSGTGSYNEQFF
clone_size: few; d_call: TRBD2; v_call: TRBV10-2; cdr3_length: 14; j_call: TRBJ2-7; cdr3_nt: TGCGCCAGCAGAGGACTAGCGGGAAGGGACGAGCAGTACTTC; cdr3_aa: CASRGLAGRDEQYF
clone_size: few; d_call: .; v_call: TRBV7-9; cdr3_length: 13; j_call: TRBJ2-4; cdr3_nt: TGTGCCAGCAGCTCGAACCCCGAAAACATTCAGTACTTC; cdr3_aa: CASSSNPENIQYF
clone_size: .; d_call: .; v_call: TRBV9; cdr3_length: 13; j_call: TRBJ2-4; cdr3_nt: TGTGCCAGCAGCAAACAGGGAGGAAACATTCAGTACTTC; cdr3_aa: CASSKQGGNIQYF
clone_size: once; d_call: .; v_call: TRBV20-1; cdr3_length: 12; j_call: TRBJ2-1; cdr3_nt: TGCAGTGCTAGGCCAGGTTGGAATGAGCAGTTCTTC; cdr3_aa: CSARPGWNEQFF
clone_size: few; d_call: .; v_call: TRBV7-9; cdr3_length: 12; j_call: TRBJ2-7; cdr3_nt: TGTGCCAGCAGCAGGGACCTCTACGAGCAGTACTTC; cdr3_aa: CASSRDLYEQYF
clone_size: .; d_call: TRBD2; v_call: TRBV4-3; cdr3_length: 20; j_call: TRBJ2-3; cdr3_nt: TGCGCCAGCAGCCAAGAAGGGGCGACTAGGCTAGCGGGAGATCTGAATACGCAGTATTTT; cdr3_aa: CASSQEGATRLAGDLNTQYF
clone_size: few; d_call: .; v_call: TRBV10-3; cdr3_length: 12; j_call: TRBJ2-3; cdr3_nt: TGTGCCATCAGTGACGACACAGATACGCAGTATTTT; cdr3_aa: CAISDDTDTQYF
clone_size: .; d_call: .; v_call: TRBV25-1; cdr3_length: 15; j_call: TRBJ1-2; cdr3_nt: TGTGCCAGCAGCTCCCACCGGGGAGAGCACTATGGCTACACCTTC; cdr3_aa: CASSSHRGEHYGYTF
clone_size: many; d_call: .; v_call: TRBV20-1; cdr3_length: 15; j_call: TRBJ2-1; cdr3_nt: TGCAGTGCCCCGCCGGGCGCTAGCTCCCACAATGAGCAGTTCTTC; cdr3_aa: CSAPPGASSHNEQFF
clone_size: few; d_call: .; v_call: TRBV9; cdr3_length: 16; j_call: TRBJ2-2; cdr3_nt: TGTGCCAGCAGCCCTCGGATGACAGCCAACACCGGGGAGCTGTTTTTT; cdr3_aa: CASSPRMTANTGELFF
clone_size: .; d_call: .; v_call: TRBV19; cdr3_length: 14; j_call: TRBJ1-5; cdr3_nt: TGTGCCAGTAGTATAGGTAGTAGCAATCAGCCCCAGCATTTT; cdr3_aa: CASSIGSSNQPQHF
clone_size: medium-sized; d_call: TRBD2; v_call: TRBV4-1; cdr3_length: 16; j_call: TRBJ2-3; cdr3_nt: TGCGCCAGCAGCCAAGACCCTAGCGGGGGGCCGCAATCGCAGTATTTT; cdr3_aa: CASSQDPSGGPQSQYF
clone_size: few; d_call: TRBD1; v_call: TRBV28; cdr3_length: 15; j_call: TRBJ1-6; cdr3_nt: TGTGCCAGCAAAAATAGGGACAGGATAGATTCACCCCTCCACTTT; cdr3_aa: CASKNRDRIDSPLHF